One sample yielded the 31 T cell receptor beta chains listed below, sequenced in a study of identical twins. TCRdb used MiXCR to reprocess the 5' RACE reads, holding one entry per CDR3 protein. The table shows about 810,000 distinct CDR3 sequences, with over 9% occurring only once. These sequences were also reported in another study, on yellow fever vaccine responses in identical twins.

Source material: PBMCs. All receptors derive from a young woman in good health.

As regards this clonotype: An end of the junction differs from the germline gene, which may be a read error. The rearrangement uses TRBV28 and TRBJ2-1; D perhaps matches TRBD2 (6 bases). This CDR3 is 13 amino acids long. Germline CDR1 is MDHEN and CDR2 is SYDVKM. The CDR3 reads CASSSNNDRSRGF. Here the CDR3 DNA reads TGTGCCAGCAGTTCCAACAATGACCGCTCCCGGGGGTTC. Using reference TRBV28 and TRBJ2-1 for the parts outside the CDR3, the full variable domain is DVKVTQSSRYLVKRTGEKVFLECVQDMDHENMFWYRQDPGLGLRLIYFSYDVKMKEKGDIPEGYSVSREKKERFSLILESASTNQTSMYLCASSSNNDRSRGFGPGTRLTVL.

The CDR3 sequence is CSADTDGYTF. The CDR3 DNA reads TGCAGCGCTGACACCGATGGCTACACCTTC. The chain links TRBV29-1 to TRBJ1-2; no reliable D call. V gave up 7 bases and J gave up 6 bases, with 9 bases separating them. The CDR3 runs 10 residues. Per the germline V gene, CDR1 is SQVTM and CDR2 is ANQGSEA.

This chain links TRBV28 with TRBJ2-7; D might be TRBD1 (6 bases). This CDR3 region has 14 residues. Germline CDR1 reads MDHEN; CDR2 reads SYDVKM. V lost 7 bases and J lost 2, with 15 bases in between. CDR3 nucleotide sequence: TGTGCCAGCAAAGACCAGGGGATCGCCTACGAGCAGTACGTC. Encoded protein: CASKDQGIAYEQYV.

CDR3 region: CSVGYSLEQYF. The CDR3 DNA reads TGCAGCGTTGGGTATTCCCTCGAGCAGTACTTC. This chain links TRBV29-1 with TRBJ2-7; D call uncertain. The germline V and J ends were trimmed by 4 bases and 6 bases, with 10 bases remaining between them. Germline V gene data show CDR1 as SQVTM and CDR2 as ANQGSEA. The CDR3 covers 11 residues.

This chain connects TRBV2 to TRBJ2-2; tentatively, D is TRBD1 (5 bases). The CDR3 runs to 15 residues. Trimming took off 4 bases at V and 3 bases at J, with 12 bases between the two ends. CDR1 is SNHLY, CDR2 FYNNEI, per germline. CDR3 DNA sequence: TGTGCCAGCAGTGTGACAGCCTCGGACACCGGGGAGCTGTTTTTT. Translation: CASSVTASDTGELFF.

This clonotype was counted only a few times. The genes are TRBV6-1 and TRBJ2-1, with D unresolved. V dropped 6 bases and J dropped 9 bases, with 18 bases sitting between them. This CDR3 region has 14 residues. From germline, CDR1 is MNHNS and CDR2 SASEGT. CDR3 residues: CASSRRDTVGEQFF. Here the CDR3 DNA reads TGTGCCAGCAGCCGACGCGACACGGTCGGTGAGCAGTTCTTC.

This clonotype came up once. The chain carries TRBV20-1 and TRBJ2-7, with D possibly TRBD1 on 5 matching bases. Germline CDR1 reads DFQATT; CDR2 reads SNEGSKA (reference sequence). CDR3 length equals 14 residues. The V gene lost 6 bases and the J gene lost 3 bases, with 18 bases spanning the gap. CDR3 loop: CSAPRQGFGYEQYV. CDR3 bases: TGCAGTGCCCCTAGGCAGGGTTTTGGCTACGAGCAGTACGTC.

The V call is TRBV23-1, the J call TRBJ1-6, with D perhaps TRBD1 (5 bases). TRBV23-1 falls under the ORF class, with uncertain function. The ends were cut back, 7 bases at V and 9 bases at J, with 16 bases in the middle. The CDR3 loop spans 14 amino acids. The CDR3 DNA sequence: TGCGCCAGCAAAACCTCCCGGGGGATTTCACCCCTCCACTTT. Translating gives CASKTSRGISPLHF.

This clonotype was seen a handful of times. The CDR3 loop reads CASSQVASRTPADGYTF. Written as DNA, the CDR3 is TGTGCCAGCAGCCAAGTTGCCTCGCGGACCCCTGCGGATGGCTACACCTTC. The rearrangement links TRBV14 to TRBJ1-2; no clear D. In germline, CDR1 is SGHDN, CDR2 FVKESK. V gave up 1 base and J gave up 6 bases, with 21 bases separating them. The CDR3 extends over 17 amino acids.

This clonotype was seen a few times. The chain recombines TRBV7-8 with TRBJ2-1; possible D gene TRBD1, 8 bases. This CDR3 region has 16 residues. Germline CDR1 reads SGHVS; CDR2 reads FQNEAQ. Trimming took 5 bases from V and 8 from J, leaving 22 bases between them. The CDR3 is CASSLGGTGSRDEQFF. CDR3 DNA: TGTGCCAGCAGCCTGGGGGGGACAGGTAGTCGCGATGAGCAGTTCTTC.

The table lists this clonotype with a few counts. The chain has TRBV20-1 and TRBJ2-2, with 8 bases that match TRBD2. V lost 3 bases to trimming and J lost 6 bases; unmatched junction nucleotides: 3. Germline lookup yields CDR1 DFQATT and CDR2 SNEGSKA (reference sequence). This CDR3 is built from 13 residues. The CDR3 bases are TGCAGTGCTAGCGGGAGGGCCTCCGGGGAGCTGTTTTTT. It yields the protein CSASGRASGELFF.

The CDR3 nucleotides are TGTGCCATCAGTGGAGGGACCTATGGCTACACCTTC. This translates into CAISGGTYGYTF. V usage is TRBV10-3 and J usage is TRBJ1-2, with D perhaps TRBD1 (5 bases). The V gene lost 4 bases and the J gene lost 4 bases, with 7 bases spanning the gap. This CDR3 has 12 amino acids. CDR1 is ENHRY, CDR2 SYGVKD, per germline.

The chain carries TRBV5-1 and TRBJ2-7; the match to TRBD1 covers 9 bases. Germline values: CDR1 SGHRS, CDR2 YFSETQ. CDR3 length: 14 amino acids. V dropped 3 bases and J dropped 5; count of bases not matched to a gene: 6. The DNA of the CDR3 is TGCGCCAGCAGCTGGGACAGGGTTCGGCACGAGCAGTACTTC. Translating gives CASSWDRVRHEQYF.

This clonotype was counted ten times or more. The chain employs TRBV12-3 or TRBV12-4 and TRBJ2-1, with D maybe TRBD1 (6 bases). The ends were cut back, 5 bases at V and 4 bases at J, with 12 bases in the middle. This CDR3 spans 14 amino acids. CDR3 nucleotides: TGTGCCAGCAGTCCAGGGGCGAGATACAATGAGCAGTTCTTC. It encodes CASSPGARYNEQFF.

V is TRBV5-8 and J is TRBJ2-1; a possible D gene is TRBD1 (5 bases). Trimming cost V 6 bases and J 7 bases, with 14 bases left between them. The CDR3 is made up of 13 amino acids. Germline V CDR1 and CDR2: SGHTS, YDEGEE. In DNA form, the CDR3 reads TGTGCCAGCAAACGACAAAAGGGGAATGAGCAGTTCTTC. This gives the protein CASKRQKGNEQFF.

This clonotype was recorded a few times. This sequence joins TRBV20-1 and TRBJ1-1; 9 bases align to TRBD1. Per germline, CDR1 DFQATT and CDR2 SNEGSKA (reference sequence). V shed 6 bases and J 4 bases; nucleotides not matched to a gene: 9. CDR3 length equals 14 residues. The CDR3 protein is CSAAPQGAGTEAFF. The CDR3 region has the DNA TGCAGTGCAGCACCACAGGGGGCAGGCACTGAAGCTTTCTTT.

There are a few counts of this clonotype. This rearrangement joins TRBV12-3 or TRBV12-4 to TRBJ2-1; TRBD2 matches 7 bases. The CDR3 length is 15 residues. CDR3 in amino acids: CLSSFGGGRQSEQFF. The CDR3 nucleotides read TGTCTCAGCAGTTTCGGGGGAGGGCGTCAGTCTGAGCAGTTCTTC.

For the CDR3, the DNA is TGTGCCAGCAGCCGACACCAGAACACTGAAGCTTTCTTT. This codes for CASSRHQNTEAFF. The chain combines TRBV11-3 with TRBJ1-1; D gene unclear. Germline loops: CDR1 SGHNT, CDR2 YENEEA. This CDR3 has 13 amino acids. The germline V and J ends were trimmed by 5 bases and 1 base, with 8 bases remaining between them.

This clonotype was counted a few times. The chain couples TRBV25-1 to TRBJ1-3; D ambiguous. Germline assignment: CDR1 MGHDK and CDR2 SYGVNS. The V and J ends lost 5 bases and 8 bases respectively, with 7 bases between them. The CDR3 is 11 amino acids. As DNA, the CDR3 is TGTGCCAGCAGTCTTCTGGACACCATATATTTT. Its protein is CASSLLDTIYF.

The genes are TRBV7-3 and TRBJ1-1; D might be TRBD1 (5 bases). The V end was cut by 8 bases, the J end by 1 base, with 17 bases between. The CDR3 has 15 amino acids. Per germline, CDR1 SGHTA and CDR2 FQGTGA. Written as DNA, the CDR3 is TGTGCCAGCGACCGTTCTGAGACAGCGAACACTGAAGCTTTCTTT. Translated: CASDRSETANTEAFF.

The chain joins TRBV4-1 to TRBJ2-5, with D perhaps matching TRBD1 or TRBD2 (6 bases each). Germline values: CDR1 MGHRA, CDR2 YSYEKL. The CDR3 consists of 18 residues. Trimming pared 0 bases from V and 5 bases from J, leaving 22 bases between. The CDR3 sequence: CASSQDPNRGGFGETQYF. The CDR3 coding sequence is TGCGCCAGCAGCCAAGATCCCAATCGAGGGGGGTTCGGGGAGACCCAGTACTTC.

The table lists this clonotype with a few counts. Relative to the germline gene, one junction end is altered; a read error may explain this. The rearrangement links TRBV29-1 to TRBJ2-2, with 7 bases identical to TRBD1. Germline CDR1 reads SQVTM; CDR2 reads ANQGSEA. This CDR3 comprises 17 residues. This chain's CDR3 is CSATKSGTVSKTGELFF. Here the CDR3 DNA reads TGCAGCGCTACTAAGTCCGGGACAGTCTCGAAGACCGGGGAGCTGTTTTTT.

As for this clonotype: One end of the junction fails to match germline, which may point to a read error. J is TRBJ2-5 and V is TRBV7-8; D might be TRBD1 (6 bases). The CDR3 sequence is 14 residues long. Germline V gene lookup returns CDR1 SGHVS and CDR2 FQNEAQ. The chain's CDR3 is CASSLVTLTGTEYF. CDR3 bases: TGTGCCAGCAGCTTAGTAACCCTTACAGGGACCGAGTACTTC.

The chain combines TRBV25-1 with TRBJ2-7; D gene unclear. The V gene's germline CDR1 is MGHDK and CDR2 SYGVNS. The CDR3 runs 13 residues. With 8 bases removed from V and 4 bases from J, the gap between germline ends came to 15 bases. The CDR3 DNA follows: TGTGCCAGCCGGGCAGGTGGTCCGTACGAGCAGTACTTC. This sequence encodes CASRAGGPYEQYF.

The chain employs TRBV15 and TRBJ2-1; D uncertain. The CDR3 totals 13 residues. The V gene lost 0 bases and the J gene lost 7 bases, with 7 bases spanning the gap. The germline V gene has CDR1 LNHNV and CDR2 YYDKDF (reference sequence). The CDR3 reads CATSRDLRNEQFF. Written as DNA, the CDR3 is TGTGCCACCAGCAGAGATCTCAGGAATGAGCAGTTCTTC.

The chain uses TRBV2 and TRBJ2-7, with D tentatively TRBD2 (6 bases). There are 15 residues in the CDR3. V was cut by 7 bases and J by 2 bases, with 18 bases left in between. Germline V gene lookup returns CDR1 SNHLY and CDR2 FYNNEI. CDR3 nucleotides: TGTGCCAGCATTAGAGGCCGGGACTTAGCCTACGAGCAGTACTTC. This encodes CASIRGRDLAYEQYF.

This clonotype showed up just a few times. The chain recombines TRBV5-1 with TRBJ2-1; tentative D call: TRBD2 (7 bases). The CDR3 runs to 12 residues. Germline V gene lookup returns CDR1 SGHRS and CDR2 YFSETQ. V was shortened by 0 bases and J by 15 bases, with 13 bases between the two germline ends. DNA of the CDR3: TGCGCCAGCAGCTTGGGAGGGGGGGCCGGGTTCTTC. Encoded protein: CASSLGGGAGFF.

The rearrangement uses TRBV27 and TRBJ2-1, with D tentatively TRBD1 (6 bases). The CDR3 is made up of 15 amino acids. The V end was cut by 7 bases, the J end by 5 bases, with 18 bases between. Germline assignment: CDR1 MNHEY and CDR2 SMNVEV (reference sequence). This CDR3 reads CASKGPQTGNNEQFF. CDR3 in DNA: TGTGCCAGCAAAGGCCCTCAAACAGGGAACAATGAGCAGTTCTTC.

This clonotype was counted between two and nine times. CDR3 residues: CASTSGFGNTIYF. The CDR3 DNA reads as TGTGCCAGCACGTCGGGTTTTGGTAACACCATATATTTT. The rearrangement joins TRBV11-3 to TRBJ1-3; D unresolved. From germline, CDR1 is SGHNT and CDR2 YENEEA. The V and J ends lost 7 bases and 7 bases respectively, with 14 bases between them. The CDR3 has 13 residues.

V gene TRBV5-1 combines with J gene TRBJ1-2; 7 nucleotides align to TRBD1. With V trimmed by 0 bases and J by 4 bases, 6 bases remained unmatched. CDR1 is SGHRS and CDR2 is YFSETQ in the germline V gene. CDR3 length equals 15 residues. In DNA form, the CDR3 reads TGCGCCAGCAGCTTGGAGGGACAGAGTTTCTATGGCTACACCTTC. This codes for CASSLEGQSFYGYTF. The whole variable domain, filled in from reference TRBV5-1 and TRBJ1-2, reads KAGVTQTPRYLIKTRGQQVTLSCSPISGHRSVSWYQQTPGQGLQFLFEYFSETQRNKGNFPGRFSGRQFSNSRSEMNVSTLELGDSALYLCASSLEGQSFYGYTFGSGTRLTVV.

This clonotype showed up many times. CDR3 residues: CATSSNDRVTEAFF. The CDR3 DNA follows: TGTGCCACCAGCAGTAACGACAGGGTGACTGAAGCTTTCTTT. This chain uses TRBV15 with TRBJ1-1; TRBD1 matches 7 bases. Germline-derived CDR1 and CDR2 are LNHNV and YYDKDF (reference sequence). The junction had 6 bases not matched to a gene; V was cut back by 3 bases and J by 5 bases. The length of the CDR3 is 14 residues.